The sequence of this T cell receptor beta chain was determined in a study of cytomegalovirus exposure and HLA in healthy donors. This CDR3 contains 16 residues. Looked up from germline, CDR1 is MNHEY and CDR2 is SMNVEV (reference sequence). After removal of 3 bases from V and 3 bases from J, the junction contained 6 bases not matched to a gene. Comment on this clone: Its antigen is unknown.

Study-level points and caveats: When a later analysis compared HLA-associated TCR beta chains with equally common others, the HLA-associated chains turned out to be more clonally expanded and to have lower generation probabilities. A later analysis linked a missense variant in DCLRE1C to the trimming of TCR beta V and J genes. The study put some 150 TCR beta chains on its list as cytomegalovirus-associated.

The primer mix had 60 Vbeta and 13 Jbeta primers. In the authors' methods: Some 9.9 million shared chains were among approximately 80 million unique TCR beta chains counted in a later analysis. Measured with immunoSEQ multiplex PCR; TCRdb has only the in-frame clones, and not every one. The DNA was the basis for D and trimming; V, J and clone size are from that table. The sample features 100,000 to 150,000 clones, with roughly 1% in its top ten. The sequencing sample was made of PBMCs. The V gene is TRBV27, the J gene TRBJ1-2, with 11 bases that match TRBD1. The sequence was collected from a man between 18 and 35 years old in good health and CMV-seronegative. The CDR3 nucleotides read TGTGCCAGCAGTTTCGGATCGGGACAGGGGGACTATGGCTACACCTTC. Translation gives CASSFGSGQGDYGYTF.